This TCR beta chain came from a study of identical twins. TCRdb independently ran MiXCR on the 5' RACE reads; one entry per CDR3 protein. The sample holds approximately 680,000 distinct CDR3 sequences, less than 9% seen once. V was cut by 4 bases and J by 7 bases, with 7 bases left in between. Germline lookup yields CDR1 SQVTM and CDR2 ANQGSEA. The CDR3 has 11 residues. This clonotype was seen at least ten times. This sample also appeared in a second study, on yellow fever vaccine responses in identical twins.

The source material was PBMCs. The sequence derives from a young woman in good health. V usage is TRBV29-1 and J usage is TRBJ2-2; D not resolved. The CDR3 sequence: CSVVVRGELFF. The DNA for the CDR3 is TGCAGCGTTGTAGTTCGCGGGGAGCTGTTTTTT.